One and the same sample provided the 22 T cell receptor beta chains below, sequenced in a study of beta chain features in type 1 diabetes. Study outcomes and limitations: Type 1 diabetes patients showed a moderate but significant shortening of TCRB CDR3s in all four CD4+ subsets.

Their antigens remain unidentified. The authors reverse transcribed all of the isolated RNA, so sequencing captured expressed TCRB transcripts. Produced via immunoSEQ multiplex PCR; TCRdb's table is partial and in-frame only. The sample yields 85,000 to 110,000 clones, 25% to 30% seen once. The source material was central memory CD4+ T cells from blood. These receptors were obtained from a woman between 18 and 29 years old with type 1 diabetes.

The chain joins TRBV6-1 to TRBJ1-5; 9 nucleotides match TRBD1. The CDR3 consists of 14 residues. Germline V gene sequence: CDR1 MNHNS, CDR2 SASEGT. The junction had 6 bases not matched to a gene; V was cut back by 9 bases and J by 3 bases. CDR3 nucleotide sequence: TGTGCCAGTGACCGGACAGGGGACAATCAGCCCCAGCATTTT. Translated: CASDRTGDNQPQHF.

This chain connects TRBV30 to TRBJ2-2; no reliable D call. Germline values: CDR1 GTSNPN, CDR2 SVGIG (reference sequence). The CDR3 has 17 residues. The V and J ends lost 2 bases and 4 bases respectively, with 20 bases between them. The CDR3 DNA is TGTGCCTGGAGTCCCCTGATCCTAGAATCGGGCACCGGGGAGCTGTTTTTT. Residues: CAWSPLILESGTGELFF.

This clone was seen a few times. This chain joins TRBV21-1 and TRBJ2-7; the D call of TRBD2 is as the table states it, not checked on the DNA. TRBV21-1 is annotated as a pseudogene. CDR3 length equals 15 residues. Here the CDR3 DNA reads TGTGCCAGCAGCGGTGGTAGCGGGAGGGCCGGTGAGCAGTACGTC. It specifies CASSGGSGRAGEQYV.

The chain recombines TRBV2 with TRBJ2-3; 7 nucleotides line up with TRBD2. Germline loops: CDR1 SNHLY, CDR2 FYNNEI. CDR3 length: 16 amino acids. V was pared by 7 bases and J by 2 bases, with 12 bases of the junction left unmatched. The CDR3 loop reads CASNLRAGSNTDTQYF. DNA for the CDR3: TGTGCCAGCAACCTACGAGCGGGATCAAACACAGATACGCAGTATTTT.

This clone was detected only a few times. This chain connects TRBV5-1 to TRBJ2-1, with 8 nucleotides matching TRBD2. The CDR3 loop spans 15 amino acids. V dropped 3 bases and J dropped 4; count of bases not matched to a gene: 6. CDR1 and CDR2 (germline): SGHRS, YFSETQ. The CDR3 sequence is CASSSISGTYNEQFF. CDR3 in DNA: TGCGCCAGCAGCTCGATTAGCGGGACTTACAATGAGCAGTTCTTC.

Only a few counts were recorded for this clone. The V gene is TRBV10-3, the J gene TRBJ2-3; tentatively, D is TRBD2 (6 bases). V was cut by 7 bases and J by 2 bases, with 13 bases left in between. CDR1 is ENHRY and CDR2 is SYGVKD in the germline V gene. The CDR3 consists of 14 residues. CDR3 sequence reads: CAITAGPNTDTQYF. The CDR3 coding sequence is TGTGCCATCACCGCGGGACCCAACACAGATACGCAGTATTTT.

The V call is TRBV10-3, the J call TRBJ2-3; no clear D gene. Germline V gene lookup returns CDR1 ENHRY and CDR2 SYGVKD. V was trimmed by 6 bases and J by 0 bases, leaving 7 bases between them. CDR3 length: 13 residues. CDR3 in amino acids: CAIRPGSTDTQYF. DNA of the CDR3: TGTGCCATCAGGCCCGGTAGCACAGATACGCAGTATTTT.

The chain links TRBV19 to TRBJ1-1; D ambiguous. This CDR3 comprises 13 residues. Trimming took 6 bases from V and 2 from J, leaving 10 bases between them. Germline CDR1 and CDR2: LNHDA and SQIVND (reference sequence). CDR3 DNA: TGTGCCAGTAGCACTACCGCCAACACTGAAGCTTTCTTT. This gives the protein CASSTTANTEAFF.

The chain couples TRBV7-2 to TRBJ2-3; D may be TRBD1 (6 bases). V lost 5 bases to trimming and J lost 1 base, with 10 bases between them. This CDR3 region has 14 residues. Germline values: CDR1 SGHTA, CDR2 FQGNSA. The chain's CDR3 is CASSLRTGTDTQYF. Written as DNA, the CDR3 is TGTGCCAGCAGCCTCCGGACAGGCACAGATACGCAGTATTTT.

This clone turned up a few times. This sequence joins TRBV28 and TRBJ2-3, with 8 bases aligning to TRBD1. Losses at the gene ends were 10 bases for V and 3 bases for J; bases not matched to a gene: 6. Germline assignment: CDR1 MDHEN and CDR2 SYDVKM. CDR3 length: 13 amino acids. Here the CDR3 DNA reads TGTGCCACTCACAGGGGGGAGACAGATACGCAGTATTTT. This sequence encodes CATHRGETDTQYF.

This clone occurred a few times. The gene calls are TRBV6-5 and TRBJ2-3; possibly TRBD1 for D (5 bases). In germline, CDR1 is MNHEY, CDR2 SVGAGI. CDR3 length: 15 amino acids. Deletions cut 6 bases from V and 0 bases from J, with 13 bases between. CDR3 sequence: CASRAQGWSTDTQYF. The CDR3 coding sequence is TGTGCCAGCAGGGCCCAGGGTTGGAGCACAGATACGCAGTATTTT.

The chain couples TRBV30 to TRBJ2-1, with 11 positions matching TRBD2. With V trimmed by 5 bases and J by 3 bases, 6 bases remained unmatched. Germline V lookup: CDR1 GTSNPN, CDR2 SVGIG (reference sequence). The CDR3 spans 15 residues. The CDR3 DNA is TGTGCCTGGGAAAAAGGGACTAGCGGCTACAATGAGCAGTTCTTC. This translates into CAWEKGTSGYNEQFF.

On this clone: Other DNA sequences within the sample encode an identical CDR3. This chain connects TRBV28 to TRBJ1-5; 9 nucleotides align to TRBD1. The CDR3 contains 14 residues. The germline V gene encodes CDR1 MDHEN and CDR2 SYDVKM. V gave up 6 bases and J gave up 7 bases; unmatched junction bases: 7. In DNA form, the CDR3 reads TGTGCCAGCAGCCGTGGACAGGGGAGGCAGCCCCAGCATTTT. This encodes CASSRGQGRQPQHF.

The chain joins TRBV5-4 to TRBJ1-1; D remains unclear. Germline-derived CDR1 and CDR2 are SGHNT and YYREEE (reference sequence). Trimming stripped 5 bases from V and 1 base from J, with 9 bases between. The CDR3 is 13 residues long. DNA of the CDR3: TGTGCCAGCAGATGGGCAGGGAACACTGAAGCTTTCTTT. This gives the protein CASRWAGNTEAFF.

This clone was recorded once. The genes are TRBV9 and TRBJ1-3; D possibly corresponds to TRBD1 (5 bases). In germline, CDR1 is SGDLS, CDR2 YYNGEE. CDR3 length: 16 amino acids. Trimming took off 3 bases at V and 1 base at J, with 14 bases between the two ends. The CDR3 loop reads CASSDGQAASGNTIYF. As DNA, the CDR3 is TGTGCCAGCAGCGACGGACAAGCCGCTTCTGGAAACACCATATATTTT. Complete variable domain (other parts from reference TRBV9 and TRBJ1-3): DSGVTQTPKHLITATGQRVTLRCSPRSGDLSVYWYQQSLDQGLQFLIQYYNGEERAKGNILERFSAQQFPDLHSELNLSSLELGDSALYFCASSDGQAASGNTIYFGEGSWLTVV.

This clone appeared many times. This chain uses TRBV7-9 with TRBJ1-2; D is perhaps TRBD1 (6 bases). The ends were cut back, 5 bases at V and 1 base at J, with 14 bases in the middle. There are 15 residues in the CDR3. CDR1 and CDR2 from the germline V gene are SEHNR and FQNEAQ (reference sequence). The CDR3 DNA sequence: TGTGCCAGCAGCGTTGGACAGTCTGTTAACTATGGCTACACCTTC. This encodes CASSVGQSVNYGYTF.

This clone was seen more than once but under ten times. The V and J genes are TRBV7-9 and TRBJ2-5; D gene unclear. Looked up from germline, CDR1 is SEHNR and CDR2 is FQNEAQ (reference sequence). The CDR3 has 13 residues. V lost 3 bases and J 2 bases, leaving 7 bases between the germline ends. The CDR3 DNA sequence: TGTGCCAGCAGCTTTGAGGCGCAAGAGACCCAGTACTTC. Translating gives CASSFEAQETQYF.

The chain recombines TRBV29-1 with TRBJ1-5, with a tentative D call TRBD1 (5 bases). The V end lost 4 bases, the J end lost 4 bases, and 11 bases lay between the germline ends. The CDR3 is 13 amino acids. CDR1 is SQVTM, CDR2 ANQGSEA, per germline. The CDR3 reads CSVGDLFNQPQHF. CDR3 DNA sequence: TGCAGCGTTGGGGACTTATTTAATCAGCCCCAGCATTTT. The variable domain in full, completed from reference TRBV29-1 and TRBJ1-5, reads SAVISQKPSRDICQRGTSLTIQCQVDSQVTMMFWYRQQPGQSLTLIATANQGSEATYESGFVIDKFPISRPNLTFSTLTVSNMSPEDSSIYLCSVGDLFNQPQHFGDGTRLSIL.

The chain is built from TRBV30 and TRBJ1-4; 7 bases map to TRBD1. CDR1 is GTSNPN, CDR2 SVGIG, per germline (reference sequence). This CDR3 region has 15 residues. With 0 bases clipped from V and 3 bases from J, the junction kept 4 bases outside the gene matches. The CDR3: CAWSVNRGPNEKLFF. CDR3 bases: TGTGCCTGGAGTGTTAACAGGGGTCCTAATGAAAAACTGTTTTTT.

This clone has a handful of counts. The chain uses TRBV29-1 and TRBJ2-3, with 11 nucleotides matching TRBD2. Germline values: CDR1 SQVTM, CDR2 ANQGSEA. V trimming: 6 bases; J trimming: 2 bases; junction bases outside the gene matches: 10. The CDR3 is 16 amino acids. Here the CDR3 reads CSVQRGTSGFTDTQYF. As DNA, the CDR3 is TGCAGCGTCCAACGCGGGACTAGCGGTTTCACAGATACGCAGTATTTT.

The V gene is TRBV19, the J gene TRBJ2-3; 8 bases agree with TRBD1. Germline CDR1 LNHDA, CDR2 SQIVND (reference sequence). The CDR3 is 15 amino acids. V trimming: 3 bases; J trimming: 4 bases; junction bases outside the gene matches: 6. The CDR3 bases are TGTGCCAGTAGTATCCAGGGGGCTCCCGCAGATACGCAGTATTTT. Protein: CASSIQGAPADTQYF.

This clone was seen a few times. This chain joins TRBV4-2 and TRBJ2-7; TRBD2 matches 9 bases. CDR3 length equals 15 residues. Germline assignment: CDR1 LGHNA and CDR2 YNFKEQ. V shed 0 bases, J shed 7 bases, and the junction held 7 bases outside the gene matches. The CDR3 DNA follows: TGTGCCAGCAGCCAAGATAGCGGACTAGCGAGGGAGCAGTACTTC. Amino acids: CASSQDSGLAREQYF.